This T cell receptor beta chain was sequenced during a study of T cell repertoires in cytomegalovirus infection. Whole-study results and caveats: Pooled public TCR beta family frequency picked out CMV carriers with the relevant HLA.

As concerns this clonotype: The antigen is not known.

TCRdb independently ran MiXCR on the reads; one entry per CDR3 protein. The sample records 54,000 or so distinct CDR3 sequences, more than 25% being singletons. This sequence originates from a human donor in good health (CMV status not recorded). Some clones in this sample may be carry-over from other donors' samples. The sequenced material came from PBMCs, sequenced either directly or after in vitro stimulation (not recorded which).

Here the CDR3 reads CASSSVHEQYF. CDR3 sequence (DNA): TGTGCCAGCAGCTCCGTCCACGAGCAGTACTTC. J is TRBJ2-7 and V is TRBV7-9; D gene ambiguous. The germline V and J ends were trimmed by 4 bases and 5 bases, with 6 bases remaining between them. The CDR3 is made up of 11 amino acids. Looked up from germline, CDR1 is SEHNR and CDR2 is FQNEAQ (reference sequence).